These 30 T cell receptor beta chains came from one sample sequenced in a study of beta chain features in type 1 diabetes. Study results and caveats: For Type 1 diabetes patients, all four CD4+ subsets carried TCRB CDR3s that were moderately but significantly shorter.

TCRB transcripts that were expressed got sequenced, as all of the isolated RNA had been reverse transcribed. This table comes from immunoSEQ multiplex PCR, and its TCRdb copy is limited to in-frame clones, with some not included. Of some 640,000 clones listed, over 12% are singletons. Their target antigens are unknown. Sequenced material: naive CD4+ T cells from blood. The receptors were gathered from a man younger than 35 with type 1 diabetes.

This clone came up a few times. The V gene is TRBV5-1, the J gene TRBJ1-1, with D tentatively TRBD1 (6 bases). This CDR3 comprises 14 residues. The germline V gene has CDR1 SGHRS and CDR2 YFSETQ. V lost 4 bases and J 7 bases, leaving 17 bases between the germline ends. The CDR3 nucleotides read TGCGCCAGCAGCCCTCTAGGGGGAACCCATGAAGCTTTCTTT. Protein: CASSPLGGTHEAFF.

This clone was detected once. The chain couples TRBV11-2 to TRBJ2-5; no reliable D call. Trimming cost V 8 bases and J 1 base, with 8 bases left between them. The CDR3 consists of 12 residues. Germline V gene lookup returns CDR1 SGHAT and CDR2 FQNNGV. The DNA for the CDR3 is TGTGCCAGCGGCAGATTCCAAGAGACCCAGTACTTC. It yields the protein CASGRFQETQYF.

This clone was picked up a small number of times. V gene TRBV29-1 combines with J gene TRBJ1-2; D is unresolved. Trimming removed 3 bases at V and 8 bases at J, with 13 bases between. CDR3 length: 12 amino acids. Germline V gives CDR1 SQVTM, CDR2 ANQGSEA. CDR3 nucleotide sequence: TGCAGCGTTGAGGGCACCTCGGGAGGCTACACCTTC. It is translated as CSVEGTSGGYTF.

This chain uses TRBV7-2 with TRBJ1-2, with TRBD1 matching 9 bases. The V gene end was trimmed by 5 bases and the J gene end by 3 bases; junction bases not matched to a gene: 10. The CDR3 runs 16 residues. Per germline, CDR1 SGHTA and CDR2 FQGNSA. The CDR3 protein is CASSPSPQGAYYGYTF. CDR3 sequence (DNA): TGTGCCAGCAGCCCTAGTCCACAGGGGGCTTACTATGGCTACACCTTC.

In its sample, this clone was seen a few times. The chain couples TRBV30 to TRBJ1-6; no definite D call. This CDR3 is built from 11 residues. V was trimmed by 3 bases and J by 7 bases, leaving 4 bases between them. Germline V CDR1 and CDR2: GTSNPN, SVGIG (reference sequence). The CDR3 sequence is CAWSQNSPLHF. The CDR3 bases are TGTGCCTGGAGCCAAAATTCACCCCTCCACTTT.

This clone has only a few counts. This chain uses TRBV10-3 with TRBJ2-1; D unresolved. With 6 bases removed from V and 2 bases from J, the gap between germline ends came to 14 bases. This CDR3 is 15 amino acids long. Germline assignment: CDR1 ENHRY and CDR2 SYGVKD. The CDR3 nucleotides are TGTGCCATCAGCCTCGGTTCTACGGCCTACAATGAGCAGTTCTTC. Amino acid sequence: CAISLGSTAYNEQFF.

The chain carries TRBV10-3 and TRBJ1-2, with TRBD1 matching 11 bases. The CDR3 is 16 amino acids. Losses at the gene ends were 4 bases for V and 4 bases for J; bases not matched to a gene: 8. Germline V gene sequence: CDR1 ENHRY, CDR2 SYGVKD. The CDR3 here is CAISGTGGSFTYGYTF. CDR3 DNA sequence: TGTGCCATCAGTGGGACAGGGGGCTCTTTTACCTATGGCTACACCTTC.

The chain employs TRBV10-1 and TRBJ2-5, with a possible D match to TRBD2 (6 bases). From germline, CDR1 is WNHNN and CDR2 SYGVQD (reference sequence). The CDR3 runs 17 residues. Between the trimmed V and J ends, which lost 8 bases and 0 bases, there was a span of 22 bases. The CDR3 loop is CASPPVDGGEYQETQYF. CDR3 coding DNA: TGCGCCAGCCCCCCGGTTGACGGAGGGGAGTACCAAGAGACCCAGTACTTC.

The sample holds a few counts of this clone. The chain carries TRBV5-1 and TRBJ1-1; TRBD1 is a possible D gene (6 bases). Germline lookup yields CDR1 SGHRS and CDR2 YFSETQ. Trimming left V 4 bases short and J 1 base short, with 11 bases between. The CDR3 covers 14 residues. The CDR3 loop is CASSPGGANTEAFF. The CDR3 DNA follows: TGCGCCAGCAGCCCCGGGGGGGCGAACACTGAAGCTTTCTTT. The entire variable domain, with the rest obtained from reference TRBV5-1 and TRBJ1-1, is as follows: KAGVTQTPRYLIKTRGQQVTLSCSPISGHRSVSWYQQTPGQGLQFLFEYFSETQRNKGNFPGRFSGRQFSNSRSEMNVSTLELGDSALYLCASSPGGANTEAFFGQGTRLTVV.

The CDR3 loop reads CAWTVGGWGETQYF. The CDR3 region has the DNA TGTGCCTGGACCGTAGGAGGATGGGGAGAGACCCAGTACTTC. This chain joins TRBV30 and TRBJ2-5, with D possibly TRBD2 on 5 matching bases. Trimming took 4 bases from V and 4 from J, leaving 16 bases between them. Germline CDR1 reads GTSNPN; CDR2 reads SVGIG (reference sequence). The CDR3 covers 14 residues.

The rearrangement joins TRBV30 to TRBJ1-2, with D unresolved. The CDR3 is made up of 11 amino acids. Deletions cut 1 base from V and 4 bases from J, with 4 bases between. Looked up from germline, CDR1 is GTSNPN and CDR2 is SVGIG (reference sequence). CDR3 in DNA: TGTGCCTGGAGTGACAGCTATGGCTACACCTTC. It is translated as CAWSDSYGYTF.

CDR3 nucleotide sequence: TGTGCCAGCTCACTAGGTCTGTACCAAGAGACCCAGTACTTC. It is translated as CASSLGLYQETQYF. The chain couples TRBV18 to TRBJ2-5; D is undetermined. Germline V CDR1 and CDR2: KGHSH, LQKENI. The CDR3 consists of 14 residues. Trimming stripped 4 bases from V and 0 bases from J, with 9 bases between.

J is TRBJ1-4 and V is TRBV4-3; D might be TRBD1 (5 bases). From germline, CDR1 is LGHNA and CDR2 YSLEER. Trimming shortened V by 0 bases and J by 10 bases, and 15 bases separated the two germline ends. The CDR3 covers 15 residues. CDR3 loop: CASSQDGTPAGKLFF. The CDR3 DNA reads as TGCGCCAGCAGCCAAGATGGGACTCCGGCTGGAAAACTGTTTTTT.

J is TRBJ1-6 and V is TRBV6-5; D gene ambiguous. The V gene's germline CDR1 is MNHEY and CDR2 SVGAGI. Trimming took off 5 bases at V and 10 bases at J, with 12 bases between the two ends. The CDR3 runs to 13 residues. The CDR3 region is CASSPIERSPLHF. DNA of the CDR3: TGTGCCAGCAGTCCAATCGAAAGATCACCCCTCCACTTT.

To note about this clone: This may be a read error, as it is one base from a much larger clone. Other nucleotide sequences from this sample produce the same CDR3. This chain joins TRBV9 and TRBJ2-3, with D hard to call. The CDR3 extends over 11 amino acids. The germline V and J ends were trimmed by 4 bases and 3 bases, with 3 bases remaining between them. Germline-derived CDR1 and CDR2 are SGDLS and YYNGEE. The CDR3 sequence: CASSLTDTQYF. The DNA for the CDR3 is TGTGCCAGCAGCTTAACAGATACGCAGTATTTT. The full variable domain, rest sourced from reference TRBV9 and TRBJ2-3, is DSGVTQTPKHLITATGQRVTLRCSPRSGDLSVYWYQQSLDQGLQFLIQYYNGEERAKGNILERFSAQQFPDLHSELNLSSLELGDSALYFCASSLTDTQYFGPGTRLTVL.

This chain connects TRBV4-2 to TRBJ1-4, with 8 positions matching TRBD1. Germline V CDR1 and CDR2: LGHNA, YNFKEQ. This CDR3 spans 16 amino acids. Trimming at V came to 6 bases and at J to 3 bases, leaving 9 bases not matched to a gene. For the CDR3, the DNA is TGTGCCAGCAGACTTACAGGGGGTATATCTAATGAAAAACTGTTTTTT. Residues: CASRLTGGISNEKLFF.

The V and J genes are TRBV28 and TRBJ1-5; no reliable D call. V was clipped by 1 base and J by 2 bases, with 9 bases between them. The CDR3 consists of 15 residues. Germline V gene data show CDR1 as MDHEN and CDR2 as SYDVKM. In DNA, the CDR3 is TGTGCCAGCAGTTTATATTCCGGCGGCAATCAGCCCCAGCATTTT. As protein: CASSLYSGGNQPQHF.

This clone was found a few times. V and J are TRBV7-2 and TRBJ1-2; TRBD1 matches at 8 bases. The germline CDR1 and CDR2 sequences are SGHTA and FQGNSA. The CDR3 is made up of 13 amino acids. Trimming at V came to 5 bases and at J to 6 bases, leaving 5 bases not matched to a gene. The CDR3 DNA reads as TGTGCCAGCAGCACCCAGACAGGGGATGGCTACACCTTC. This codes for CASSTQTGDGYTF.

The chain carries TRBV30 and TRBJ1-2; D gene uncertain. The CDR3 totals 15 residues. Between the trimmed V and J ends, which lost 2 bases and 2 bases, there was a span of 15 bases. CDR1 and CDR2 (germline): GTSNPN, SVGIG (reference sequence). The CDR3 sequence: CAWSPPGRFNYGYTF. The CDR3 DNA sequence: TGTGCCTGGAGTCCTCCGGGCCGGTTCAACTATGGCTACACCTTC.

The V and J genes are TRBV6-5 and TRBJ2-3, with TRBD2 identical over 10 bases. With V trimmed by 4 bases and J by 5 bases, 9 bases remained unmatched. The CDR3 is 16 amino acids. CDR1 MNHEY and CDR2 SVGAGI come from the germline V gene. CDR3 protein: CASSFLLAGAGDTQYF. The CDR3 DNA reads TGTGCCAGCAGTTTCCTTCTAGCGGGAGCCGGAGATACGCAGTATTTT.

This clone has a handful of counts. This chain joins TRBV6-1 and TRBJ2-1; D may be TRBD2 (6 bases). The ends were cut back, 3 bases at V and 4 bases at J, with 13 bases in the middle. Germline V lookup: CDR1 MNHNS, CDR2 SASEGT. The CDR3 sequence is 15 residues long. CDR3 DNA: TGTGCCAGCAGTGATGGGGGGACTCCATACAATGAGCAGTTCTTC. It translates to CASSDGGTPYNEQFF.

The V and J genes are TRBV2 and TRBJ2-5; TRBD2 agrees at 14 bases. Trimming cost V 6 bases and J 8 bases; bases outside gene matches: 8. Germline values: CDR1 SNHLY, CDR2 FYNNEI. The CDR3 extends over 15 amino acids. The CDR3 nucleotides are TGTGCCAGCAGAGGGACTAGCGGGGGCCAGGGCACCCAGTACTTC. Its protein is CASRGTSGGQGTQYF.

The V call is TRBV9, the J call TRBJ2-1; tentatively, D is TRBD2 (5 bases). Germline lookup yields CDR1 SGDLS and CDR2 YYNGEE. Trimming removed 0 bases from V and 3 bases from J, with 7 bases in between. The CDR3 covers 14 residues. CDR3 sequence reads: CASSVEGLYNEQFF. The DNA for the CDR3 is TGTGCCAGCAGCGTAGAAGGACTCTACAATGAGCAGTTCTTC.

This sequence joins TRBV5-4 and TRBJ2-5, with D perhaps TRBD1 (5 bases). This CDR3 contains 16 residues. Germline V gene lookup returns CDR1 SGHNT and CDR2 YYREEE (reference sequence). Trimming cost V 3 bases and J 4 bases, with 19 bases left between them. In nucleotides, the CDR3 is TGTGCCAGCAGCTCCGGGCAGGGTTTTAACGCAGAGACCCAGTACTTC. This codes for CASSSGQGFNAETQYF.

This clone has a handful of counts. The chain recombines TRBV30 with TRBJ2-3; D uncertain. Looked up from germline, CDR1 is GTSNPN and CDR2 is SVGIG (reference sequence). The CDR3 runs 14 residues. V lost 0 bases and J lost 0, with 7 bases in between. CDR3 loop: CAWSVAVSTDTQYF. In DNA, the CDR3 is TGTGCCTGGAGTGTGGCCGTCAGCACAGATACGCAGTATTTT.

This clone was observed a handful of times. The V gene is TRBV21-1, the J gene TRBJ1-2. TRBV21-1 counts as a pseudogene. This CDR3 contains 19 residues. The chain's CDR3 is CASSNGSCRGCEENYGYTF. Written as DNA, the CDR3 is TGTGCCAGCAGCAACGGTTCTTGCCGGGGTTGTGAAGAGAACTATGGCTACACCTTC.

Points on this clone: Germline is not matched at one junction end, which may reflect a read error. The chain links TRBV6-6 to TRBJ2-3; no firm D call. Germline assignment: CDR1 MNHNY and CDR2 SVGAGI (reference sequence). This CDR3 has 14 amino acids. Here the CDR3 reads CAISDSAFGDTQYF. The DNA of the CDR3 is TGTGCCATCAGTGATTCCGCGTTTGGAGATACGCAGTATTTT.

The rearrangement joins TRBV5-1 to TRBJ2-1; D not certain. Per the germline V gene, CDR1 is SGHRS and CDR2 is YFSETQ. V lost 4 bases and J lost 9, with 14 bases in between. The CDR3 spans 13 residues. DNA of the CDR3: TGCGCCAGCAGCCAATCGACCGATATTGAGCAGTTCTTC. This gives the protein CASSQSTDIEQFF.

This clone was seen more than once but under ten times. CDR3 DNA sequence: TGTGCCAGCAGCGTAGAAAGGACTCCTACATACAATGAGCAGTTCTTC. It codes for CASSVERTPTYNEQFF. The rearrangement uses TRBV9 and TRBJ2-1; D might be TRBD2 (5 bases). Germline CDR1 is SGDLS and CDR2 is YYNGEE. V lost 0 bases and J 4 bases, leaving 14 bases between the germline ends. The CDR3 sequence is 16 residues long.

This clone was recorded a few times. V is TRBV4-3 and J is TRBJ2-2; TRBD2 matches at 9 bases. The CDR3 covers 19 residues. The germline V gene encodes CDR1 LGHNA and CDR2 YSLEER. With V trimmed by 3 bases and J by 2 bases, 13 bases remained unmatched. CDR3 in amino acids: CASSHSSASGGSNTGELFF. For the CDR3, the DNA is TGCGCCAGCAGCCATTCGTCCGCCAGCGGGGGGTCCAACACCGGGGAGCTGTTTTTT.